The T cell receptor beta chain described here comes from a study of blood T cell repertoires in COVID-19. Germline assignment: CDR1 MDHEN and CDR2 SYDVKM. The CDR3 spans 13 residues. V shed 5 bases and J shed 3 bases, with 7 bases lying between them. Seattle's enrolled individuals joined amid active infection and were then monitored longitudinally. Authors' methods: How many nucleated cells were present was estimated from reference gene primer amplification. Method: immunoSEQ multiplex PCR; TCRdb's copy keeps in-frame clones and lacks some. That table supplies the V and J calls and clone size; D and trimming were determined from the DNA. The table records about 220,000 clones, 75% to 90% of them present only once.

The chain has TRBV28 and TRBJ1-4; unclear D gene. The sequence came from a woman in her 70s with COVID-19, enrolled during active disease. Sequencing input: peripheral blood. The CDR3 DNA is TGTGCCAGCAGTCGCGCCTCTAATGAAAAACTGTTTTTT. This sequence encodes CASSRASNEKLFF.